This TCR beta chain was profiled in a study of T cell responses to AZD1222 COVID-19 vaccine. Findings of the study overall: Spike was spanned by vaccine-associated CD4 TCRs, which were dominant at 160-218 and 743-854.

V lost 5 bases to trimming and J lost 4 bases; unmatched junction nucleotides: 15. The CDR3 is 17 amino acids. From germline, CDR1 is SGHRS and CDR2 YFSETQ. As concerns this clone: Its antigen is not known.

Assay: immunoSEQ multiplex PCR; the TCRdb copy retains only in-frame clones and omits some. The sample includes 150,000 or so clones, around 90% of them seen just once. Both about-4-week and about-12-week second-dose recipients were combined. The clonotype was recovered from an adult who received the AZD1222 COVID-19 vaccine. The chain joins TRBV5-1 to TRBJ1-2; 9 positions agree with TRBD1. The sample here was peripheral blood, taken 28 days after the second AZD1222 dose. The CDR3 spells CASRDGQGHSLGYGYTF. CDR3 coding DNA: TGCGCCAGCAGGGACGGACAGGGGCACAGCTTAGGCTATGGCTACACCTTC.